The 17 T cell receptor beta chains listed next were all sequenced from one sample in a study of T cell clonality in common variable immunodeficiency. Sequencing was performed with immunoSEQ multiplex PCR; in TCRdb, only in-frame clones are kept and a portion is missing. This sample shows 50,000 to 60,000 clones and no singletons; about 2% rests with the ten largest. The material sequenced was peripheral blood mononuclear cells. The receptors stem from a person aged 18 to 75 in good health.

This clone was observed at least ten times. The read ends 3 residues shy of where the CDR3 ends; the end is completed using the germline J gene. The gene calls are TRBV19 and TRBJ2-6; 8 nucleotides line up with TRBD1. Germline CDR1 and CDR2: LNHDA and SQIVND (reference sequence). V lost 0 bases and J lost 0; bases outside the gene matches: 7. This CDR3 comprises 19 residues. Incomplete CDR3 DNA: TGTGCCAGTAGTATAGACCCGACAGGGGTCCTCTCTGGGGCCAACGTC. This sequence encodes CASSIDPTGVLSGANV. The complete CDR3 protein is CASSIDPTGVLSGANVLTF. The variable domain in full, completed from reference TRBV19 and TRBJ2-6, reads DGGITQSPKYLFRKEGQNVTLSCEQNLNHDAMYWYRQDPGQGLRLIYYSQIVNDFQKGDIAEGYSVSREKKESFPLTVTSAQKNPTAFYLCASSIDPTGVLSGANVLTFGAGSRLTVL.

This clone occurred many times. The CDR3 end lies 3 residues beyond the end of the read and is filled in from the germline J gene. This sequence joins TRBV19 and TRBJ2-3; 7 bases match TRBD2. The CDR3 sequence is 14 residues long. Germline V lookup: CDR1 LNHDA, CDR2 SQIVND (reference sequence). Trimming removed 4 bases from V and 2 bases from J; junction bases left unmatched: 3. The covered CDR3 bases are TGTGCCAGTAGTACCCGGGACTACACAGATACG. Protein sequence: CASSTRDYTDT. The complete CDR3 sequence is CASSTRDYTDTQYF.

This clone was found many times. With the read ending 3 residues before the CDR3 end, the germline J gene is used to fill in that end. The chain is built from TRBV7-3 and TRBJ2-1; 10 bases match TRBD2. Germline V CDR1 and CDR2: SGHTA, FQGTGA. CDR3 length: 17 residues. Trimming cost V 1 base and J 8 bases; bases outside gene matches: 11. This CDR3 reads CASSLNRRASGSDEQFF. The CDR3 bases that were read are TGTGCCAGCAGCTTAAACCGCAGGGCTAGCGGGAGCGATGAG. The variable domain in full, with the rest retrieved from reference TRBV7-3 and TRBJ2-1, is GAGVSQTPSNKVTEKGKYVELRCDPISGHTALYWYRQSLGQGPEFLIYFQGTGAADDSGLPNDRFFAVRPEGSVSTLKIQRTERGDSAVYLCASSLNRRASGSDEQFFGPGTRLTVL.

This clone was recorded at least ten times. Coverage ceases 3 residues before the CDR3 finishes, and the germline J gene fills in the end. The J gene is TRBJ1-1, the V gene TRBV10-3, with D perhaps matching TRBD1 (6 bases). The germline V and J ends were trimmed by 8 bases and 3 bases, with 13 bases remaining between them. This CDR3 has 13 amino acids. Germline CDR1 reads ENHRY; CDR2 reads SYGVKD. Here the CDR3 reads CAIDQGSHTEAFF. The sequenced CDR3 bases are TGTGCCATCGACCAGGGGAGCCACACTGAA.

A note on this clone: The read comes to an end 3 residues before the CDR3 does, leaving the germline J gene to fill in the end. V and J are TRBV7-9 and TRBJ2-2; TRBD1 matches 8 bases. There are 14 residues in the CDR3. Looked up from germline, CDR1 is SEHNR and CDR2 is FQNEAQ (reference sequence). Partial CDR3 DNA: TGTGCCAGCAGCTTAGAGGCAGGGGGCAGAAAG. Its protein is CASSLEAGGRK. The entire CDR3 is CASSLEAGGRKLFF.

This clone showed up many times. The read falls 3 residues short of the CDR3 end, and the missing part is taken from the germline J gene. The V call is TRBV20-1, the J call TRBJ2-1; perhaps TRBD1 as D (5 bases). This CDR3 region has 12 residues. Trimming shortened V by 4 bases and J by 7 bases, and 11 bases separated the two germline ends. Germline V gene data show CDR1 as DFQATT and CDR2 as SNEGSKA (reference sequence). The CDR3 region is CSATQPGNEQFF. The DNA read from the CDR3 is TGCAGTGCTACCCAGCCAGGGAATGAG.

This clone was seen ten or more times. The read ends 3 residues shy of where the CDR3 ends; the end is completed using the germline J gene. The rearrangement links TRBV5-5 to TRBJ2-7; perhaps TRBD2 as D (5 bases). The CDR3 runs to 14 residues. V was clipped by 1 base and J by 3 bases, with 11 bases between them. CDR1 is SGHKS and CDR2 is YYEKEE in the germline V gene (reference sequence). CDR3: CASSLSLGLYEQYF. CDR3 DNA (partial): TGTGCCAGCAGCTTGTCGCTAGGACTCTACGAG.

This clone showed up many times. The read terminates 3 residues before the CDR3 end, so the remaining end is supplied by the germline J gene. The rearrangement uses TRBV20-1 and TRBJ1-1, with TRBD1 identical over 10 bases. CDR3 size: 15 residues. V shed 5 bases, J shed 3 bases, and the junction held 9 bases outside the gene matches. Germline CDR1 DFQATT, CDR2 SNEGSKA (reference sequence). CDR3 DNA (partial): TGCAGTGCTGGAGGGACAGGGGTAGGGTACACTGAA. Its protein is CSAGGTGVGYTE. From start to end, the CDR3 is CSAGGTGVGYTEAFF.

At least ten counts were recorded for this clone. The sequenced fragment ends 3 residues before the CDR3 boundary, so the rest is inferred from the germline J gene. The rearrangement joins TRBV20-1 to TRBJ2-3; D may match TRBD1 or TRBD2 (5 bases each). Trimming pared 4 bases from V and 8 bases from J, leaving 10 bases between. There are 11 residues in the CDR3. The V gene's germline CDR1 is DFQATT and CDR2 SNEGSKA (reference sequence). This CDR3 reads CSANRGATQYF. Partial CDR3 DNA: TGCAGTGCTAACAGAGGGGCTACG.

This clone was seen repeatedly, ten times or more. The CDR3 end falls 3 residues outside the read, so it is completed with the germline J gene. The rearrangement uses TRBV15 and TRBJ1-4; D ambiguous. Germline V gives CDR1 LNHNV, CDR2 YYDKDF (reference sequence). The CDR3 consists of 15 residues. The V end was cut by 0 bases, the J end by 0 bases, with 5 bases between. CDR3 DNA (partial): TGTGCCACCAGCAGAGATAGTGCAACTAATGAAAAA. As protein: CATSRDSATNEK. The whole CDR3 sequence reads CATSRDSATNEKLFF.

This clone was counted at least ten times. CDR3 residues: CACRQGGNQPQHF. The sequenced part of the CDR3 DNA is TGTGCCTGTAGACAGGGCGGCAATCAGCCC. The rearrangement uses TRBV30 and TRBJ1-5; 7 bases are shared with TRBD1. The sequenced fragment ends 3 residues before the CDR3 boundary, so the rest is inferred from the germline J gene. CDR3 length: 13 residues. CDR1 is GTSNPN and CDR2 is SVGIG in the germline V gene (reference sequence). V shed 6 bases, J shed 2 bases, and the junction held 4 bases outside the gene matches.

The sample holds many counts of this clone. The DNA ends 3 residues before the CDR3 does, and the rest of the CDR3 is filled in from the germline J gene. The genes are TRBV30 and TRBJ2-7; TRBD1 matches 11 bases. Germline assignment: CDR1 GTSNPN and CDR2 SVGIG (reference sequence). CDR3 length: 18 amino acids. V was pared by 2 bases and J by 1 base, with 13 bases of the junction left unmatched. CDR3 region: CAWSNSPGQGGRSYEQYF. The DNA read from the CDR3 is TGTGCCTGGAGTAATTCTCCGGGACAGGGGGGTAGATCCTACGAG.

This clone was observed many times. The read ends 3 residues before the CDR3 terminus; that terminus is restored from the germline J gene. The chain combines TRBV30 with TRBJ1-1; 9 bases agree with TRBD1. This CDR3 contains 15 residues. Germline lookup yields CDR1 GTSNPN and CDR2 SVGIG (reference sequence). V shed 4 bases and J 5 bases; nucleotides not matched to a gene: 11. The covered CDR3 bases are TGTGCCTGGAAAAGGACCGACAGGGGGAAGACTGAA. Translation gives CAWKRTDRGKTE. The whole CDR3 sequence reads CAWKRTDRGKTEAFF.

In its sample, this clone was seen many times. The CDR3 extends 3 residues past the end of the read, so its final part is completed from the germline J gene. This chain uses TRBV7-8 with TRBJ2-2; D is undetermined. Trimming took 1 base from V and 0 from J, leaving 6 bases between them. The CDR3 is 15 residues long. Germline assignment: CDR1 SGHVS and CDR2 FQNEAQ. The CDR3 bases that were read are TGTGCCAGCAGCTTAGGGAGCGCGAACACCGGGGAG. Protein sequence: CASSLGSANTGE. The CDR3 in full is CASSLGSANTGELFF.

This clone was seen ten or more times. The CDR3 end falls 3 residues outside the read, so it is completed with the germline J gene. The chain has TRBV20-1 and TRBJ2-7; 8 nucleotides match TRBD2. The V and J ends lost 2 bases and 3 bases, in that order; junction bases with no gene match: 9. The CDR3 runs to 15 residues. Germline V gives CDR1 DFQATT, CDR2 SNEGSKA (reference sequence). CDR3 sequence reads: CSARTRGGSFYEQYF. The covered CDR3 bases are TGCAGTGCTAGAACCCGGGGGGGGTCGTTCTACGAG.

This clone occurred many times. The read ends 3 residues before the CDR3 terminus; that terminus is restored from the germline J gene. V is TRBV20-1 and J is TRBJ1-1; D is uncertain. Germline V lookup: CDR1 DFQATT, CDR2 SNEGSKA (reference sequence). This CDR3 comprises 16 residues. The CDR3 spells CSARETPATRTREAFF. The part of the CDR3 DNA that was read is TGCAGTGCTAGAGAAACCCCCGCGACACGGACTCGGGAA.

Points on this clone: Sequencing ends 3 residues short of the CDR3 end; the germline J gene provides the rest. V is TRBV20-1 and J is TRBJ2-7, with D possibly matching TRBD1 (6 bases). Looked up from germline, CDR1 is DFQATT and CDR2 is SNEGSKA (reference sequence). Trimming cost V 2 bases and J 2 bases, with 13 bases left between them. This CDR3 contains 14 residues. CDR3 DNA, as far as it was read: TGCAGTGCTAGAAAGGACAGAAGGGCCTACGAG. It is translated as CSARKDRRAYE. The whole CDR3 sequence is CSARKDRRAYEQYF.